Presented here are 10 T cell receptor beta chains from one specimen sequenced in a study of blood T cell repertoires in COVID-19. This table comes from immunoSEQ multiplex PCR, and its TCRdb copy is limited to in-frame clones, with some not included. The repertoire includes about 87,000 clones, around nine tenths of them detected once, and 5.1% sits in the top ten. Sample: peripheral blood. The receptors come from a man aged 40-49 years with acute or convalescent COVID-19.

The genes are TRBV30 and TRBJ2-5; 14 positions agree with TRBD2. V was pared by 4 bases and J by 3 bases, with 4 bases of the junction left unmatched. Per the germline V gene, CDR1 is GTSNPN and CDR2 is SVGIG (reference sequence). This CDR3 is built from 15 residues. CDR3: CAWTGLAGVEETQYF. The CDR3 nucleotides read TGTGCCTGGACGGGACTAGCGGGGGTTGAAGAGACCCAGTACTTC.

The sample holds a few counts of this clone. The J gene is TRBJ1-2, the V gene TRBV7-9, with TRBD1 matching over 9 bases. CDR1 and CDR2 from the germline V gene are SEHNR and FQNEAQ (reference sequence). With 5 bases clipped from V and 7 bases from J, the junction kept 14 bases outside the gene matches. The CDR3 sequence is 16 residues long. CDR3 sequence: CASSPRDRVVVSGYTF. DNA for the CDR3: TGTGCCAGCAGCCCCCGGGACAGGGTAGTAGTTAGTGGCTACACCTTC. Full variable domain (outside the CDR3, taken from reference TRBV7-9 and TRBJ1-2): DTGVSQNPRHKITKRGQNVTFRCDPISEHNRLYWYRQTLGQGPEFLTYFQNEAQLEKSRLLSDRFSAERPKGSFSTLEIQRTEQGDSAMYLCASSPRDRVVVSGYTFGSGTRLTVV.

This clone was detected a few times. V is TRBV4-3 and J is TRBJ1-6; D gene uncertain. V lost 4 bases to trimming and J lost 7 bases, with 11 bases between them. The CDR3 runs to 14 residues. In germline, CDR1 is LGHNA, CDR2 YSLEER. The CDR3 DNA reads as TGCGCCAGCAGCCCGAGGGAATCGAATTCACCCCTCCACTTT. This translates into CASSPRESNSPLHF.

A few counts support this clone. The rearrangement links TRBV14 to TRBJ1-3; D is ambiguous. V lost 2 bases to trimming and J lost 4 bases, with 12 bases between them. This CDR3 is built from 15 residues. Germline CDR1 is SGHDN and CDR2 is FVKESK. CDR3 DNA: TGTGCCAGCAGCCAAACACGGACTCCCGGAAACACCATATATTTT. Protein: CASSQTRTPGNTIYF. The full variable domain, completed using reference TRBV14 and TRBJ1-3, is EAGVTQFPSHSVIEKGQTVTLRCDPISGHDNLYWYRRVMGKEIKFLLHFVKESKQDESGMPNNRFLAERTGGTYSTLKVQPAELEDSGVYFCASSQTRTPGNTIYFGEGSWLTVV.

CDR3 amino acids: CASSKARTEAFF. In nucleotides, the CDR3 is TGTGCCAGCAGCAAAGCGCGGACTGAAGCTTTCTTT. This chain joins TRBV21-1 and TRBJ1-1. TRBV21-1 is a pseudogene locus. The CDR3 contains 12 residues.

The gene calls are TRBV11-2 and TRBJ1-1; D not resolved. Germline loops: CDR1 SGHAT, CDR2 FQNNGV. This CDR3 comprises 15 residues. V was pared by 1 base and J by 2 bases, with 11 bases between. CDR3 sequence (DNA): TGTGCCAGCAGCTTAGCACCGGGGTATAACACTGAAGCTTTCTTT. Translated: CASSLAPGYNTEAFF.

This chain links TRBV5-1 with TRBJ2-3, with TRBD1 matching over 7 bases. CDR1 is SGHRS and CDR2 is YFSETQ in the germline V gene. The CDR3 loop spans 16 amino acids. The V segment lost 2 bases and the J segment 8 bases; nucleotides outside the gene matches: 14. The CDR3 nucleotides read TGCGCCAGCAGCTTAAACCCAGGGACAGCATATGGTACGCAGTATTTT. Its protein is CASSLNPGTAYGTQYF. Complete variable domain (other parts from reference TRBV5-1 and TRBJ2-3): KAGVTQTPRYLIKTRGQQVTLSCSPISGHRSVSWYQQTPGQGLQFLFEYFSETQRNKGNFPGRFSGRQFSNSRSEMNVSTLELGDSALYLCASSLNPGTAYGTQYFGPGTRLTVL.

The chain combines TRBV4-1 with TRBJ1-6, with TRBD1 as a possible D gene (5 bases). Germline V lookup: CDR1 MGHRA, CDR2 YSYEKL. The ends were cut back, 0 bases at V and 8 bases at J, with 5 bases in the middle. This CDR3 is 13 amino acids long. CDR3 sequence reads: CASSQEGDSPLHF. In nucleotides, the CDR3 is TGCGCCAGCAGCCAAGAAGGGGATTCACCCCTCCACTTT.

The chain links TRBV11-2 to TRBJ2-1, with 8 bases fitting TRBD2. With 8 bases clipped from V and 8 bases from J, the junction kept 8 bases outside the gene matches. Looked up from germline, CDR1 is SGHAT and CDR2 is FQNNGV. The CDR3 length is 13 residues. DNA for the CDR3: TGTGCCAGCTCGCGGGGGGTCGTCGATGAGCAGTTCTTC. It yields the protein CASSRGVVDEQFF.

This clone was seen a few times. The V and J genes are TRBV15 and TRBJ1-5; D is undetermined. Trimming removed 3 bases from V and 4 bases from J, with 10 bases in between. Germline V CDR1 and CDR2: LNHNV, YYDKDF (reference sequence). This CDR3 is built from 14 residues. This CDR3 reads CATSRELRNQPQHF. The CDR3 region has the DNA TGTGCCACCAGCAGGGAGCTTCGGAATCAGCCCCAGCATTTT.